The 22 T cell receptor beta chains below come from one sample, sequenced in a study of regulatory T cells in long-lasting Graves disease. Arm-PCR of CDR3 regions and iRepertoire HTBI primers were used to build TCR beta libraries. In TCRdb, the multiplex PCR reads were re-called with MiXCR into one record per CDR3 protein. The sample holds hundreds of thousands of distinct CDR3 sequences, roughly 15% seen once. Noted time point: newly diagnosed GD, antithyroid drugs for less than 3 months. Extracted PBMC RNA gave rise to the TCR library. These data were likewise used in another study, on T cells in Graves' hyperthyroidism and ophthalmopathy.

Sequencing was performed on peripheral blood mononuclear cells (PBMCs), taken at new diagnosis, from a patient treated with antithyroid drugs. The receptors come from a woman aged 30 to 39 with Graves disease.

This clonotype has at least ten counts. This chain uses TRBV28 with TRBJ2-3; 8 bases map to TRBD1. The CDR3 length is 16 residues. CDR1 and CDR2 from the germline V gene are MDHEN and SYDVKM. V shed 5 bases and J 2 bases; nucleotides not matched to a gene: 9. For the CDR3, the DNA is TGTGCCAGCAGTCCAAGACAGGGGACTTTCACAGATACGCAGTATTTT. Amino acid sequence: CASSPRQGTFTDTQYF.

The chain couples TRBV3-1 to TRBJ2-7, with D unclear. The CDR3 contains 12 residues. Germline V lookup: CDR1 LGHDT, CDR2 YNNKEL (reference sequence). V lost 0 bases to trimming and J lost 4 bases, with 4 bases between them. In DNA form, the CDR3 reads TGTGCCAGCAGCCAAGATCGGTACGAGCAGTACTTC. The encoded protein is CASSQDRYEQYF.

There are many counts of this clonotype. CDR3 bases: TGCAGCGCAACGACCGGGACAGGTATCTTTGAGCAGTTCTTC. This gives the protein CSATTGTGIFEQFF. The V call is TRBV29-1, the J call TRBJ2-1, with 8 bases matching TRBD1. The junction had 14 bases not matched to a gene; V was cut back by 7 bases and J by 9 bases. The CDR3 runs 14 residues. Germline CDR1 reads SQVTM; CDR2 reads ANQGSEA.

The chain is built from TRBV5-1 and TRBJ1-6, with D perhaps matching TRBD1 (5 bases). The CDR3 is made up of 15 amino acids. The germline CDR1 and CDR2 sequences are SGHRS and YFSETQ. Trimming took 0 bases from V and 9 from J, leaving 13 bases between them. CDR3 amino acids: CASSLEVRGGSPLHF. Written as DNA, the CDR3 is TGCGCCAGCAGCTTGGAAGTCCGGGGGGGTTCACCCCTCCACTTT.

This clonotype was seen a few times. The V and J genes are TRBV13 and TRBJ2-3, with D unclear. The V end was cut by 3 bases, the J end by 1 base, with 11 bases between. Germline-derived CDR1 and CDR2 are PRHDT and FYEKMQ (reference sequence). This CDR3 region has 15 residues. CDR3 nucleotides: TGTGCCAGCAGCTTCGTCAGGAGAGGCACAGATACGCAGTATTTT. Amino acid sequence: CASSFVRRGTDTQYF.

This clonotype occurred a few times. A clone one base away is much larger, so this may be a read error. The final CDR3 position lacks the conserved phenylalanine or tryptophan, pointing to a likely read error. The rearrangement joins TRBV6-1 to TRBJ1-2, with D hard to call. The CDR3 is made up of 11 amino acids. The V end was cut by 5 bases, the J end by 3 bases, with 4 bases between. Germline V gives CDR1 MNHNS, CDR2 SASEGT. CDR3 sequence reads: CASSTHYGYTL. The CDR3 DNA sequence: TGTGCCAGCAGTACCCACTATGGCTACACCCTC.

This clonotype appeared many times. The V call is TRBV18, the J call TRBJ2-7, with a tentative D call TRBD1 (5 bases). Trimming took 1 base from V and 3 from J, leaving 10 bases between them. Germline V gives CDR1 KGHSH, CDR2 LQKENI. The CDR3 contains 14 residues. Written as DNA, the CDR3 is TGTGCCAGCTCACCACAGGGGTTATACTACGAGCAGTACTTC. As protein: CASSPQGLYYEQYF.

J is TRBJ2-7 and V is TRBV6-2 or TRBV6-3; 9 positions match TRBD1. Per the germline V gene, CDR1 is MNHEY and CDR2 is SVGEGT. V lost 5 bases, J lost 2 bases, and 7 bases stayed unmatched. The CDR3 sequence is 15 residues long. CDR3 in DNA: TGTGCCAGCAGTACCCGGACAGGGGAGCCCTACGAGCAGTACTTC. It specifies CASSTRTGEPYEQYF.

V and J are TRBV2 and TRBJ2-3; D remains ambiguous. CDR1 and CDR2 from the germline V gene are SNHLY and FYNNEI. Trimming took off 10 bases at V and 3 bases at J, with 14 bases between the two ends. The length of the CDR3 is 13 residues. The CDR3 sequence is CAIFPPWTDTQYF. The DNA of the CDR3 is TGTGCCATATTTCCCCCATGGACAGATACGCAGTATTTT.

This clonotype showed up many times. The chain has TRBV9 and TRBJ2-5; no firm D call. V lost 0 bases to trimming and J lost 4 bases, with 13 bases between them. Germline loops: CDR1 SGDLS, CDR2 YYNGEE. The CDR3 has 15 amino acids. The chain's CDR3 is CASSVATGHGETQYF. Here the CDR3 DNA reads TGTGCCAGCAGCGTAGCTACCGGTCACGGAGAGACCCAGTACTTC.

This clonotype occurred many times. The V call is TRBV11-2, the J call TRBJ2-7; 9 bases map to TRBD2. V trimming: 4 bases; J trimming: 6 bases; junction bases outside the gene matches: 10. This CDR3 has 15 amino acids. Looked up from germline, CDR1 is SGHAT and CDR2 is FQNNGV. The CDR3 sequence is CASSSIAGVVGEQYF. The CDR3 DNA follows: TGTGCCAGCAGCTCAATAGCGGGAGTGGTCGGCGAGCAGTACTTC.

This rearrangement joins TRBV5-1 to TRBJ1-4, with D possibly TRBD1 on 6 matching bases. The ends were cut back, 0 bases at V and 4 bases at J, with 10 bases in the middle. Germline V gene sequence: CDR1 SGHRS, CDR2 YFSETQ. The CDR3 totals 15 residues. CDR3 protein: CASSLGGHDNEKLFF. The CDR3 nucleotides are TGCGCCAGCAGCTTGGGGGGGCACGATAATGAAAAACTGTTTTTT.

This clonotype appeared many times. The chain recombines TRBV6-1 with TRBJ2-7; D assignment may be TRBD1 or TRBD2 (5 bases each). Trimming took 6 bases from V and 0 from J, leaving 15 bases between them. CDR1 and CDR2 from the germline V gene are MNHNS and SASEGT. The CDR3 is 15 residues long. CDR3 loop: CASSVNRDASYEQYF. CDR3 sequence (DNA): TGTGCCAGCAGCGTAAACCGGGACGCCTCCTACGAGCAGTACTTC.

This clonotype was observed many times. The V call is TRBV7-9, the J call TRBJ2-7; no definite D call. This CDR3 comprises 13 residues. Trimming cost V 1 base and J 3 bases, with 7 bases left between them. Germline CDR1 SEHNR, CDR2 FQNEAQ (reference sequence). The CDR3 DNA sequence: TGTGCCAGCAGCTTAGATTTGAACTACGAGCAGTACTTC. Translated: CASSLDLNYEQYF.

This clonotype was found many times. The V and J genes are TRBV12-3 or TRBV12-4 and TRBJ1-5; TRBD1 is a possible D gene (5 bases). The CDR3 totals 14 residues. The V end lost 5 bases, the J end lost 6 bases, and 14 bases lay between the germline ends. The CDR3 is CASSTPGGGQPQHF. The CDR3 nucleotides are TGTGCCAGCAGTACTCCTGGGGGGGGTCAGCCCCAGCATTTT.

At least ten counts were recorded for this clonotype. V is TRBV28 and J is TRBJ2-2, with D tentatively TRBD1 (6 bases). Trimming left V 3 bases short and J 3 bases short, with 8 bases between. This CDR3 is built from 14 residues. Germline values: CDR1 MDHEN, CDR2 SYDVKM. CDR3 DNA sequence: TGTGCCAGCAGTTTCAGGACAGACACCGGGGAGCTGTTTTTT. Translated: CASSFRTDTGELFF.

In the case of this clonotype: This clone may be a read error of a much larger clone one base away. Likely a read error: the CDR3 ends without its conserved phenylalanine or tryptophan. The V call is TRBV7-2, the J call TRBJ1-2; D is perhaps TRBD1 (5 bases). Trimming removed 5 bases from V and 9 bases from J, with 13 bases in between. This CDR3 spans 12 amino acids. Germline CDR1 and CDR2: SGHTA and FQGNSA. The CDR3 loop is CASSPRGSSYTL. DNA of the CDR3: TGTGCCAGCAGCCCAAGGGGTTCGAGCTACACCCTC.

This clonotype was seen many times. The chain carries TRBV6-1 and TRBJ2-7; D might be TRBD2 (6 bases). Deletions cut 1 base from V and 5 bases from J, with 9 bases between. CDR1 is MNHNS and CDR2 is SASEGT in the germline V gene. There are 13 residues in the CDR3. Here the CDR3 DNA reads TGTGCCAGCAGTGAAGGGTGGGGGGACGAGCAGTACTTC. Translation gives CASSEGWGDEQYF.

Many counts were recorded for this clonotype. The V and J genes are TRBV29-1 and TRBJ2-3; D call uncertain. The CDR3 has 12 residues. From germline, CDR1 is SQVTM and CDR2 ANQGSEA. The V end lost 4 bases, the J end lost 9 bases, and 14 bases lay between the germline ends. The CDR3 spells CSVVPESGTQYF. The CDR3 nucleotides are TGCAGCGTTGTTCCTGAATCTGGGACGCAGTATTTT.

CDR3 protein: CASSPTRDSPLHF. CDR3 coding DNA: TGTGCCAGCAGCCCGACAAGGGATTCACCCCTCCACTTT. The chain has TRBV6-2 or TRBV6-3 and TRBJ1-6; unclear D gene. Between the trimmed V and J ends, which lost 6 bases and 8 bases, there was a span of 11 bases. CDR1 and CDR2 (germline): MNHEY, SVGEGT. The CDR3 length is 13 residues.

In this sample, this clonotype turned up a few times. The chain carries TRBV7-9 and TRBJ2-3, with D maybe TRBD1 (6 bases). Germline CDR1 SEHNR, CDR2 FQNEAQ (reference sequence). V lost 5 bases and J 0 bases, leaving 15 bases between the germline ends. The CDR3 is 16 amino acids. CDR3 residues: CASSQEPGTSTDTQYF. The CDR3 coding sequence is TGTGCCAGCAGCCAAGAACCGGGGACAAGCACAGATACGCAGTATTTT. The full variable domain, with the rest looked up from reference TRBV7-9 and TRBJ2-3, is DTGVSQNPRHKITKRGQNVTFRCDPISEHNRLYWYRQTLGQGPEFLTYFQNEAQLEKSRLLSDRFSAERPKGSFSTLEIQRTEQGDSAMYLCASSQEPGTSTDTQYFGPGTRLTVL.

This clonotype was seen only a few times. One end of the junction does not line up with germline, which may come from a read error. The chain combines TRBV7-2 with TRBJ2-7, with a weak D call TRBD1 (6 bases). Germline-derived CDR1 and CDR2 are SGHTA and FQGNSA. The CDR3 is 13 residues long. The CDR3 reads CASSRRSGGEQHF. The CDR3 DNA reads as TGTGCCAGCAGCCGGCGGTCTGGGGGCGAGCAGCACTTC. Complete variable domain (other parts from reference TRBV7-2 and TRBJ2-7): GAGVSQSPSNKVTEKGKDVELRCDPISGHTALYWYRQSLGQGLEFLIYFQGNSAPDKSGLPSDRFSAERTGGSVSTLTIQRTQQEDSAVYLCASSRRSGGEQHFGPGTRLTVT.